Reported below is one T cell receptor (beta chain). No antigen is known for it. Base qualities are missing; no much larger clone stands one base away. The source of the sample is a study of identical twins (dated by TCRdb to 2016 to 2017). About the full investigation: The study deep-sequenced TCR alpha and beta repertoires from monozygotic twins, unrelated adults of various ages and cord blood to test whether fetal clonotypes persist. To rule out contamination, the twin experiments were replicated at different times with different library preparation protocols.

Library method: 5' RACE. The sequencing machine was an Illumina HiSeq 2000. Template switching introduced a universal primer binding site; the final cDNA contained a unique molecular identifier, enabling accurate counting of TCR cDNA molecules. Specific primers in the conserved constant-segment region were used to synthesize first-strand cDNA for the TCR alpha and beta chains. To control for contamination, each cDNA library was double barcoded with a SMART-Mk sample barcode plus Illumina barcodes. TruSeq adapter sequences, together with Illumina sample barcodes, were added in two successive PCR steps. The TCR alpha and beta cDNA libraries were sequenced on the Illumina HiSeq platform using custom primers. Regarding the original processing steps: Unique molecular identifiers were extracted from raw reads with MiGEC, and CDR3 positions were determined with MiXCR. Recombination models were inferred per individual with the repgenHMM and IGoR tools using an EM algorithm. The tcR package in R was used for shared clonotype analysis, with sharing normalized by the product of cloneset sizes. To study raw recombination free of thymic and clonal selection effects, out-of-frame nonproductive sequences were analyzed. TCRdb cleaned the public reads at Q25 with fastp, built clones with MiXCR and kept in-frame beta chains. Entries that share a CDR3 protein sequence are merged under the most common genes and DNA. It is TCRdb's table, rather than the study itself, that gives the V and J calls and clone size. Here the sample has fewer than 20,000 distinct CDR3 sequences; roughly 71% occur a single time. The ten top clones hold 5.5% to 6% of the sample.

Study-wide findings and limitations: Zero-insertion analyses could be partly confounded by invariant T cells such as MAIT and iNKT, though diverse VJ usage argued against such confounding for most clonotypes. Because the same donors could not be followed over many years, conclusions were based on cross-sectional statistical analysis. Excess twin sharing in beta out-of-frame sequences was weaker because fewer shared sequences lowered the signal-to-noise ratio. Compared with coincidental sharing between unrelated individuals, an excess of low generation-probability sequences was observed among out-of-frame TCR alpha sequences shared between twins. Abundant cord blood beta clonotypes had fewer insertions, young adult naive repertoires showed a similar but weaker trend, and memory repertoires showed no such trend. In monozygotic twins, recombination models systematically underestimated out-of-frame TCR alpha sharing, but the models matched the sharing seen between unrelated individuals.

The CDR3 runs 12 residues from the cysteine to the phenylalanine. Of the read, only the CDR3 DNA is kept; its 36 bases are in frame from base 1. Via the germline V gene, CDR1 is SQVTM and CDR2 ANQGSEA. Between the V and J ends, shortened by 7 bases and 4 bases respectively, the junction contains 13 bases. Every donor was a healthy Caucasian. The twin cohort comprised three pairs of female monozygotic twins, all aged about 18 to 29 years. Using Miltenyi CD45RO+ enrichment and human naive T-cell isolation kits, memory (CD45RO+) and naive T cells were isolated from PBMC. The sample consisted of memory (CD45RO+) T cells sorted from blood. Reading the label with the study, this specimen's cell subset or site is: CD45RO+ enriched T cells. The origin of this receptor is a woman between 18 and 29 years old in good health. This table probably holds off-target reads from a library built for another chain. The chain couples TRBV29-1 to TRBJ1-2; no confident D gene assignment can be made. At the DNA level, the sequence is TGCAGCGCCTGGACCGGCCCCTATGGCTACACCTTC. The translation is CSAWTGPYGYTF.